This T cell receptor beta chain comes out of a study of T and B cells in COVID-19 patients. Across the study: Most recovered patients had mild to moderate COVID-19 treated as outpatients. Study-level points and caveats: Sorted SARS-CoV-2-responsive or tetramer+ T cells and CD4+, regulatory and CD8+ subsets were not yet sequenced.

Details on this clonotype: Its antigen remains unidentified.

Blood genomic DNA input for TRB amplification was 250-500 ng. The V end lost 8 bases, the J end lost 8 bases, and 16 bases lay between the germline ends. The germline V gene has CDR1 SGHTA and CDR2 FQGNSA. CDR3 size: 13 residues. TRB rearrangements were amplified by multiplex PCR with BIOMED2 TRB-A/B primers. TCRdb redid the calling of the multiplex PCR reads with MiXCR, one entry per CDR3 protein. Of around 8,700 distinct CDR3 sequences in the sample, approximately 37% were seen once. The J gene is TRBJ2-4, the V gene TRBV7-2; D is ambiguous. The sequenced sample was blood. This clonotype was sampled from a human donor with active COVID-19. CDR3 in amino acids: CASSSDPLDIQYF. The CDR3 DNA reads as TGTGCCAGCTCCTCAGACCCCTTGGACATTCAGTACTTC.